The clone carrying this T cell receptor beta chain was recorded at least ten times. Antigen specificity is unknown. Template material for amplifying TCR beta CDR3 regions consisted of RNA transcripts. Initially, a first-round RT-PCR of the TCR CDR3 employed the HTBI primer set. TCRdb passed the multiplex PCR reads through MiXCR, listing each CDR3 protein once. The sample contains a few hundred thousand distinct CDR3 sequences, 15% of which appear only once. Fresh peripheral blood, under 11 ml, yielded the PBMCs. This record comes from a study of T cells in Graves' hyperthyroidism and ophthalmopathy. Study-level information: Peripheral blood was acquired at first diagnosis, ahead of any therapy whatsoever. Study results and limitations: Blood held most thyroid clonotypes expanded above 0.001 frequency. Progression to ophthalmopathy was predicted a median of 6.5 months early.

V dropped 5 bases and J dropped 3; count of bases not matched to a gene: 4. The CDR3 runs 15 residues. The sample consisted of blood. This rearrangement joins TRBV12-3 or TRBV12-4 to TRBJ1-5; TRBD1 matches 10 bases. This receptor was taken from a woman aged 25 to 45 with Graves' hyperthyroidism. The CDR3 region is CASSKDRGTNQPQHF. In DNA, the CDR3 is TGTGCCAGCAGTAAGGACAGGGGGACCAATCAGCCCCAGCATTTT.